Listed below are T cell receptor beta chains from one sample, sequenced in a study of identical twins. TCRdb recomputed calls from the 5' RACE reads with MiXCR, one row per CDR3 protein. This sample yields 500,000 to 600,000 distinct CDR3 sequences, of which approximately 22% are seen a single time; around 0.9% belongs to the top ten. These records were also assigned to another study, of T cells expressing NK-cell markers.

Material for sequencing was CD4+ T cells sorted from blood. All receptors derive from a woman younger than 35 in good health. Each CDR3 is given with its conserved first and last residue. A D gene is named only where the DNA matches it firmly. Clone size is given for some rows only: seen once, a few or many times, or a class if the clone is expanded.

>few|NA|TRBV20-1|TRBJ2-7
TGCAGTGCCTCCCAATACCCCTACGAGCAGTACTTC
CSASQYPYEQYF
>NA|TRBD2|TRBV20-1|TRBJ2-7
TGCAGTGCTAGTCCGGGAGGTGGCGAGCAGTACTTC
CSASPGGGEQYF
>NA|NA|TRBV15|TRBJ1-2
TGTGCCACCAGCAGAGATCGGGTGGACGGCTACACCTTC
CATSRDRVDGYTF
>NA|NA|TRBV7-9|TRBJ1-2
TGTGCCAGCAGCTTCCCGAGGGATAATCCGGGCCATGGCTACACCTTC
CASSFPRDNPGHGYTF
>NA|NA|TRBV6-5|TRBJ2-3
TGTGCCAGCGCGACTCGGGATACGCAGTATTTT
CASATRDTQYF
>few|NA|TRBV5-1|TRBJ1-1
TGCGCCAGCAGCTTGGACGGGGCGCCGGACACTGAAGCTTTCTTT
CASSLDGAPDTEAFF
>NA|TRBD2|TRBV20-1|TRBJ2-1
TGCAGTGAGCTCGGGAGGTCCAATGAGCAGTTCTTC
CSELGRSNEQFF
>NA|NA|TRBV20-1|TRBJ2-1
TGCAGTGCCCAGCCCCGGAATGAGCAGTTCTTC
CSAQPRNEQFF
>few|NA|TRBV5-1|TRBJ2-2
TGCGCCAGCAGCTCGAAGGACACCGGGGAGCTGTTTTTT
CASSSKDTGELFF
>few|NA|TRBV9|TRBJ2-5
TGTGCCAGCAGCGCGGGCCGACAGACCCAAGAGACCCAGTACTTC
CASSAGRQTQETQYF
>many|NA|TRBV20-1|TRBJ2-7
TGCAGTGCTAAATATGGAGCCCTCTCCTACGAGCAGTACTTC
CSAKYGALSYEQYF
>few|TRBD2|TRBV20-1|TRBJ2-1
TGCAGTGCGCCCGTCATGACGGGAGGCCTGAGCTCCTACAATGAGCAGTTCTTC
CSAPVMTGGLSSYNEQFF
>few|NA|TRBV7-2|TRBJ2-1
TGTGCCAGCAGCTTATCCCCTGACAATGAGCAGTTCTTC
CASSLSPDNEQFF
>many|TRBD1|TRBV20-1|TRBJ2-7
TGCAGTGCCTCGGGACAGGGCAACGAGCAGTACTTC
CSASGQGNEQYF
>few|NA|TRBV5-1|TRBJ2-3
TGCGCCAGCAGCTTGGCGGACGGCGGCACAGATACGCAGTATTTT
CASSLADGGTDTQYF
>few|TRBD2|TRBV10-3|TRBJ2-2
TGTGCCATACGTAGCGGGAGACGCGACACCGGGGAGCTGTTTTTT
CAIRSGRRDTGELFF